These T cell receptor beta chains were read from a single sample in a study of blood T cell repertoires in COVID-19. The method was immunoSEQ multiplex PCR; TCRdb's version includes in-frame clones alone and lacks a portion of them. The table shows 200,000 to 250,000 clones, with around 89% occurring only once. The source material was PBMCs or T cells enriched from blood (not recorded which). The receptors originated from a man aged 30 to 39 who had recovered from COVID-19. CDR3s include the opening cysteine and the closing phenylalanine or tryptophan. D genes are given only for firm matches. Size is omitted from some rows. Given values are once, few, many or a class for expanded clones.

J: TRBJ1-1; V: TRBV19; size: NA; D: NA; CDR3: CASSIGGGVWNTEAFF; DNA: TGTGCCAGTAGTATCGGAGGAGGGGTTTGGAACACTGAAGCTTTCTTT
J: TRBJ2-3; V: TRBV24-1; size: NA; D: TRBD2; CDR3: CATSELSLAGDTDTQYF; DNA: TGTGCCACCAGTGAGTTGTCTCTAGCGGGAGACACAGATACGCAGTATTTT
J: TRBJ1-1; V: TRBV4-3; size: NA; D: NA; CDR3: CASSQDFVVAEAFF; DNA: TGCGCCAGCAGCCAAGACTTTGTCGTAGCTGAAGCTTTCTTT
J: TRBJ2-5; V: TRBV5-1; size: NA; D: TRBD1; CDR3: CASSPRQGSQETQYF; DNA: TGCGCCAGCAGCCCGCGACAGGGCTCCCAAGAGACCCAGTACTTC
J: TRBJ1-5; V: TRBV30; size: NA; D: TRBD1; CDR3: CAWSPPGQGNQPQHF; DNA: TGTGCCTGGAGTCCCCCGGGACAGGGCAATCAGCCCCAGCATTTT
J: TRBJ1-5; V: TRBV6-2/TRBV6-3; size: NA; D: NA; CDR3: CASSPIGGGNQPQHF; DNA: TGTGCCAGCAGCCCCATCGGGGGTGGCAATCAGCCCCAGCATTTT
J: TRBJ2-7; V: TRBV15; size: NA; D: TRBD1; CDR3: CATTQGQGYEQYF; DNA: TGTGCCACCACCCAAGGACAGGGCTACGAGCAGTACTTC
J: TRBJ2-7; V: TRBV19; size: NA; D: NA; CDR3: CASSIGAVVGYEQYF; DNA: TGTGCCAGTAGTATAGGGGCAGTCGTAGGCTACGAGCAGTACTTC
J: TRBJ2-7; V: TRBV25-1; size: once; D: NA; CDR3: CASSGSMTGSDEQYF; DNA: TGTGCCAGCAGTGGTTCGATGACCGGGTCCGACGAGCAGTACTTC
J: TRBJ2-3; V: TRBV6-5; size: NA; D: TRBD2; CDR3: CASSYSAGAGDTQYF; DNA: TGTGCCAGCAGTTACTCTGCGGGAGCCGGGGATACGCAGTATTTT
J: TRBJ2-7; V: TRBV9; size: NA; D: TRBD2; CDR3: CASSLGTSGTYEQYF; DNA: TGTGCCAGCAGCCTCGGGACTAGCGGTACCTACGAGCAGTACTTC
J: TRBJ1-5; V: TRBV15; size: NA; D: TRBD1; CDR3: CATSRDTGGQPQHF; DNA: TGTGCCACCAGCAGAGATACAGGGGGCCAGCCCCAGCATTTT
J: TRBJ2-3; V: TRBV27; size: NA; D: TRBD2; CDR3: CATAGVAGGTDTQYF; DNA: TGTGCCACCGCCGGGGTAGCGGGTGGCACAGATACGCAGTATTTT
J: TRBJ2-7; V: TRBV9; size: NA; D: NA; CDR3: CASSGSGNYEQYF; DNA: TGTGCCAGCAGCGGATCGGGGAACTACGAGCAGTACTTC
J: TRBJ1-1; V: TRBV24-1; size: NA; D: TRBD1; CDR3: CATPNSQGDTEAFF; DNA: TGTGCCACCCCCAACTCCCAGGGGGACACTGAAGCTTTCTTT
J: TRBJ1-2; V: TRBV18; size: NA; D: TRBD1; CDR3: CASGTGVGYTF; DNA: TGTGCCAGCGGGACAGGGGTTGGCTACACCTTC
J: TRBJ1-5; V: TRBV2; size: NA; D: TRBD1; CDR3: CASRGGQGAGQPQHF; DNA: TGTGCCAGCAGGGGGGGACAGGGGGCTGGGCAGCCCCAGCATTTT
J: TRBJ1-1; V: TRBV6-2/TRBV6-3; size: NA; D: NA; CDR3: CASSYLDWAPNTEAFF; DNA: TGTGCCAGCAGTTACCTCGATTGGGCACCGAACACTGAAGCTTTCTTT
J: TRBJ1-2; V: TRBV6-1; size: NA; D: TRBD1; CDR3: CASSEEGKQGDGYTF; DNA: TGTGCCAGCAGTGAAGAGGGGAAACAGGGGGATGGCTACACCTTC
J: TRBJ1-3; V: TRBV5-1; size: NA; D: NA; CDR3: CASSLAGVSNGNTIYF; DNA: TGCGCCAGCAGCTTGGCAGGGGTGTCCAACGGAAACACCATATATTTT
J: TRBJ2-1; V: TRBV19; size: NA; D: TRBD2; CDR3: CASSILAGGGNEQFF; DNA: TGTGCCAGTAGTATATTGGCGGGAGGAGGCAATGAGCAGTTCTTC
J: TRBJ2-2; V: TRBV5-4; size: NA; D: TRBD2; CDR3: CASRTGLGSGSISGELFF; DNA: TGTGCCAGCAGGACGGGATTGGGCAGCGGGAGTATAAGCGGGGAGCTGTTTTTT
J: TRBJ2-7; V: TRBV4-3; size: once; D: NA; CDR3: CASSQNRAYEQYF; DNA: TGCGCCAGCAGCCAAAACAGGGCCTACGAGCAGTACTTC
J: TRBJ2-1; V: TRBV27; size: NA; D: TRBD1; CDR3: CASSHGTGINEQFF; DNA: TGTGCCAGCAGTCACGGGACAGGGATAAATGAGCAGTTCTTC
J: TRBJ2-5; V: TRBV5-8; size: NA; D: TRBD1; CDR3: CASSLGGQGGETQYF; DNA: TGTGCCAGCAGCTTGGGAGGACAGGGTGGCGAGACCCAGTACTTC
J: TRBJ1-2; V: TRBV4-2; size: NA; D: TRBD1; CDR3: CASSSRQGGGYGYTF; DNA: TGTGCCAGCAGTAGTCGACAGGGCGGCGGCTATGGCTACACCTTC
J: TRBJ1-4; V: TRBV6-1; size: NA; D: TRBD1; CDR3: CASSEEEGTGGDRVF; DNA: TGTGCCAGCAGTGAAGAGGAGGGGACAGGGGGCGATCGGGTTTTT
J: TRBJ1-5; V: TRBV7-9; size: NA; D: NA; CDR3: CASSQTGSNQPQHF; DNA: TGTGCCAGCAGCCAGACAGGTTCCAATCAGCCCCAGCATTTT
J: TRBJ1-5; V: TRBV3-1/TRBV3-2; size: NA; D: NA; CDR3: CASSQGKGRTENQPQHF; DNA: TGTGCCAGCAGCCAAGGCAAGGGTAGGACAGAAAACCAGCCCCAGCATTTT
J: TRBJ2-3; V: TRBV4-3; size: NA; D: NA; CDR3: CASSLYGPSRVSTDTQYF; DNA: TGCGCCAGCAGCCTCTACGGACCCTCGCGGGTGAGCACAGATACGCAGTATTTT
J: TRBJ2-7; V: TRBV20-1; size: few; D: NA; CDR3: CSVNFHEQYF; DNA: TGCAGTGTCAATTTCCACGAGCAGTACTTC
J: TRBJ2-2; V: TRBV6-5; size: NA; D: TRBD1; CDR3: CASINRGLTGELFF; DNA: TGTGCCAGCATTAACAGGGGGCTTACCGGGGAGCTGTTTTTT
J: TRBJ2-3; V: TRBV10-1; size: NA; D: TRBD2; CDR3: CASSESYERGPDTQYF; DNA: TGCGCCAGCAGTGAGTCGTACGAGCGGGGGCCAGATACGCAGTATTTT
J: TRBJ1-6; V: TRBV18; size: NA; D: NA; CDR3: CASSPFGQTQSSYNSPLHF; DNA: TGTGCCAGCTCACCATTCGGACAGACACAGAGCTCCTATAATTCACCCCTCCACTTT
J: TRBJ2-1; V: TRBV5-1; size: NA; D: TRBD1; CDR3: CASSGGQGPYNEQFF; DNA: TGCGCCAGCAGTGGTGGACAGGGGCCTTACAATGAGCAGTTCTTC
J: TRBJ1-5; V: TRBV28; size: NA; D: TRBD1; CDR3: CASSLLGTGVDGQPQHF; DNA: TGTGCCAGCAGTTTATTAGGGACAGGGGTCGATGGTCAGCCCCAGCATTTT
J: TRBJ1-1; V: TRBV5-8; size: NA; D: NA; CDR3: CASSLGHWNTEAFF; DNA: TGTGCCAGCAGCTTGGGACATTGGAACACTGAAGCTTTCTTT
J: TRBJ2-7; V: TRBV7-2; size: once; D: TRBD1; CDR3: CASSLAWGQGFYEQYF; DNA: TGTGCCAGCAGCTTAGCTTGGGGACAGGGATTCTACGAGCAGTACTTC
J: TRBJ1-4; V: TRBV9; size: NA; D: NA; CDR3: CASSVGGYVGSNEKLFF; DNA: TGTGCCAGCAGCGTAGGAGGCTATGTGGGGAGTAATGAAAAACTGTTTTTT
J: TRBJ1-2; V: TRBV10-3; size: once; D: NA; CDR3: CAISRDFNYGYTF; DNA: TGTGCCATCAGCAGAGACTTTAACTATGGCTACACCTTC
J: TRBJ1-5; V: TRBV28; size: NA; D: NA; CDR3: CASSEVDQPQHF; DNA: TGTGCCAGCAGTGAGGTTGATCAGCCCCAGCATTTT
J: TRBJ2-1; V: TRBV9; size: NA; D: TRBD2; CDR3: CASSVAVAGSYNEQFF; DNA: TGTGCCAGCAGCGTAGCCGTAGCGGGGTCCTACAATGAGCAGTTCTTC
J: TRBJ1-1; V: TRBV6-5; size: NA; D: TRBD1; CDR3: CASSSPWTGEAFF; DNA: TGTGCCAGCAGTTCCCCCTGGACAGGTGAAGCTTTCTTT
J: TRBJ1-1; V: TRBV6-2/TRBV6-3; size: NA; D: NA; CDR3: CASSYSSRATEAFF; DNA: TGTGCCAGCAGTTACTCGTCCAGGGCCACTGAAGCTTTCTTT
J: TRBJ2-5; V: TRBV7-9; size: NA; D: TRBD2; CDR3: CASSQILAGFQETQYF; DNA: TGTGCCAGCAGCCAGATACTAGCGGGGTTCCAAGAGACCCAGTACTTC
J: TRBJ2-3; V: TRBV24-1; size: NA; D: NA; CDR3: CATSDRSGGPSTDTQYF; DNA: TGTGCCACCAGTGATCGCTCGGGGGGCCCCAGCACAGATACGCAGTATTTT
J: TRBJ1-1; V: TRBV5-6; size: NA; D: NA; CDR3: CASSFSFGYTEAFF; DNA: TGTGCCAGCAGCTTTTCTTTTGGCTACACTGAAGCTTTCTTT
J: TRBJ1-2; V: TRBV2; size: NA; D: TRBD1; CDR3: CASSETPRQGNYGYTF; DNA: TGTGCCAGCAGTGAAACACCGAGACAGGGGAACTATGGCTACACCTTC
J: TRBJ1-6; V: TRBV2; size: NA; D: TRBD1; CDR3: CASSEWSGQHYNSPLHF; DNA: TGTGCCAGCAGTGAATGGTCGGGACAGCACTATAATTCACCCCTCCACTTT
J: TRBJ2-5; V: TRBV2; size: NA; D: TRBD2; CDR3: CASRTRPQETQYF; DNA: TGTGCCAGTAGGACTAGACCTCAAGAGACCCAGTACTTC
J: TRBJ2-1; V: TRBV19; size: NA; D: NA; CDR3: CASSIGWAARIDEQFF; DNA: TGTGCCAGTAGTATAGGCTGGGCAGCCCGAATCGATGAGCAGTTCTTC
J: TRBJ1-5; V: TRBV6-5; size: NA; D: TRBD1; CDR3: CATSPAGGVNQPQHF; DNA: TGTGCCACCTCCCCCGCAGGGGGCGTCAATCAGCCCCAGCATTTT
J: TRBJ2-3; V: TRBV28; size: once; D: TRBD1; CDR3: CASDVGTDTDTQYF; DNA: TGTGCCAGCGATGTCGGGACAGACACAGATACGCAGTATTTT
J: TRBJ1-4; V: TRBV19; size: NA; D: NA; CDR3: CASSISGSREKLFF; DNA: TGTGCCAGTAGTATTTCCGGGAGCCGTGAAAAACTGTTTTTT
J: TRBJ2-1; V: TRBV29-1; size: NA; D: TRBD1; CDR3: CSVEGIDRVVYNNEQFF; DNA: TGCAGCGTTGAAGGAATCGACAGGGTAGTTTATAACAATGAGCAGTTCTTC
J: TRBJ2-7; V: TRBV28; size: NA; D: TRBD1; CDR3: CASSLSLSGDSEQYF; DNA: TGTGCCAGCAGTTTAAGTTTGTCAGGGGACAGCGAGCAGTACTTC
J: TRBJ1-2; V: TRBV2; size: NA; D: NA; CDR3: CASGREGYGYTF; DNA: TGTGCCAGCGGGCGGGAGGGGTATGGCTACACCTTC
J: TRBJ2-7; V: TRBV18; size: once; D: NA; CDR3: CASSSGQLEQYF; DNA: TGTGCCAGCTCATCAGGACAGCTAGAGCAGTACTTC
J: TRBJ2-7; V: TRBV28; size: NA; D: TRBD1; CDR3: CASRVEQGFEQYF; DNA: TGTGCCAGCAGAGTGGAACAGGGGTTCGAGCAGTACTTC
J: TRBJ1-1; V: TRBV10-1; size: NA; D: NA; CDR3: CASSGTQTEAFF; DNA: TGCGCCAGCAGTGGCACACAAACTGAAGCTTTCTTT